A selection of T cell receptor beta chains follows, all from one sample in a study of blood T cell repertoires in COVID-19. Measured with immunoSEQ multiplex PCR; TCRdb has only the in-frame clones, and not every one. The sample contains over 30,000 clones, 80% to 90% of which appear only once. Sequenced material: peripheral blood. All receptors come from a woman older than 75 with active or convalescent COVID-19. Both conserved end residues are trimmed from each CDR3. Fields, in order: clone size, V gene, J gene, CDR3 protein. Size is stated for part of the rows, as once, few or many counts, or as a class when the clone is expanded.

NA,TRBV2,TRBJ2-2,ASCGSYTGELF
NA,TRBV15,TRBJ1-4,ATSRTGVATNEKLF
NA,TRBV29-1,TRBJ1-5,SVVQENNQPQH
few,TRBV10-3,TRBJ1-6,AISGLTGSGPLH
NA,TRBV6-1,TRBJ2-3,ASSEARTSVDTQY
NA,TRBV28,TRBJ2-3,ASSPLKGTSGGPSTDTQY
NA,TRBV28,TRBJ1-2,ASRSPGRDRHGYT
NA,TRBV5-8,TRBJ2-2,ASSGTVNTGELF
NA,TRBV7-3,TRBJ2-3,ASSLALAGTDTQY
NA,TRBV6-4,TRBJ2-7,ASSDSRTGVLVYEQY
NA,TRBV13,TRBJ1-4,ASRSRTGFREKLF
once,TRBV3-1/TRBV3-2,TRBJ2-5,ASSRRRAGGETQY
NA,TRBV5-8,TRBJ2-2,ASSFGQGAGELF
NA,TRBV6-5,TRBJ1-2,ATEVGGLGYYGYT
few,TRBV6-5,TRBJ1-2,ATLKEYGYT
few,TRBV24-1,TRBJ1-2,ATSSPGQYYGYT
NA,TRBV9,TRBJ1-3,ASSGTGVHSGNTIY
NA,TRBV19,TRBJ1-2,ASTIGQTQNYGYT
once,TRBV5-1,TRBJ1-1,ASSFQGRTEAF
few,TRBV30,TRBJ1-5,AWSAGGNDQPQH
NA,TRBV5-1,TRBJ1-3,ASVAGWDRVYTIY
NA,TRBV10-1,TRBJ2-2,ASSESRGSSGELF
NA,TRBV5-1,TRBJ1-3,ASSSGQEVGNTIY
NA,TRBV5-1,TRBJ2-6,ASSPGTGGNSGANVLT
NA,TRBV5-1,TRBJ2-5,ASSPGTSGGPGETQY
NA,TRBV28,TRBJ1-1,ASTLRQANTEAF
NA,TRBV2,TRBJ1-5,ASRRGDREDQPQH